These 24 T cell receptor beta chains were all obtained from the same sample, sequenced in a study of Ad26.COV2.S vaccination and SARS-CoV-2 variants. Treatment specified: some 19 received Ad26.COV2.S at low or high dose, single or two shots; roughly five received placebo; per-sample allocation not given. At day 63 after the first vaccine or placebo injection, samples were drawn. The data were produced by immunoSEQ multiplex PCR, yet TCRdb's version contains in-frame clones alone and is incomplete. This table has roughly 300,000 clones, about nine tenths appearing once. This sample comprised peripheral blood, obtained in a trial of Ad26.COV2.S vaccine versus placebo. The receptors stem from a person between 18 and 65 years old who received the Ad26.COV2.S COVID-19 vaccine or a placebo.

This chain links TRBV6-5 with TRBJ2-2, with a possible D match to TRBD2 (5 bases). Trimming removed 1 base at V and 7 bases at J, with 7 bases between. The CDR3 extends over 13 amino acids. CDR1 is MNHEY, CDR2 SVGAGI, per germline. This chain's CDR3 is CASSYWRNGELFF. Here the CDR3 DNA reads TGTGCCAGCAGTTACTGGAGGAACGGGGAGCTGTTTTTT.

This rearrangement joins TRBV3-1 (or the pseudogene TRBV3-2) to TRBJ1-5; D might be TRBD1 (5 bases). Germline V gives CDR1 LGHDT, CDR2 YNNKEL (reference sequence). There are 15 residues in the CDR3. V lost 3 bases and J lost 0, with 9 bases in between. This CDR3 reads CASSQQGTSNQPQHF. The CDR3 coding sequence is TGTGCCAGCAGCCAGCAAGGGACTAGCAATCAGCCCCAGCATTTT.

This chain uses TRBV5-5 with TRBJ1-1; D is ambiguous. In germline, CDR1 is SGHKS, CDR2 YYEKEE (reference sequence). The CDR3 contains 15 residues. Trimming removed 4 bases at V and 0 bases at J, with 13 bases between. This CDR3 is CASSPDVDLNTEAFF. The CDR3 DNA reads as TGTGCCAGCAGCCCTGACGTAGATTTGAACACTGAAGCTTTCTTT.

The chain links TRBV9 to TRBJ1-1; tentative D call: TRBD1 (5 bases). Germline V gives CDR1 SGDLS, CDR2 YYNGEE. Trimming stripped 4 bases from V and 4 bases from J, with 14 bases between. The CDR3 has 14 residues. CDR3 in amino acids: CASSSIRGGTEAFF. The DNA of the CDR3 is TGTGCCAGCAGCTCAATTCGGGGGGGCACTGAAGCTTTCTTT.

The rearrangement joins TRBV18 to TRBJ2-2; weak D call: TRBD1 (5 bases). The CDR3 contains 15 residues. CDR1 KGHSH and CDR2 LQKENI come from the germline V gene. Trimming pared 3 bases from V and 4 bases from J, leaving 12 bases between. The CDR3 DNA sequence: TGTGCCAGCTCACCGTCACAGGCCCCCACCGGGGAGCTGTTTTTT. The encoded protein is CASSPSQAPTGELFF.

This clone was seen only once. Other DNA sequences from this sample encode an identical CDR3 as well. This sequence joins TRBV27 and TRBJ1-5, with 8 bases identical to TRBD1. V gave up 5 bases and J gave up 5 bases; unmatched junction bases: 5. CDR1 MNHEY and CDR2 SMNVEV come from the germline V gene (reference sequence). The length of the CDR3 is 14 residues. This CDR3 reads CASSPGQGHQPQHF. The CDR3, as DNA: TGTGCCAGCAGTCCCGGACAGGGCCATCAGCCCCAGCATTTT.

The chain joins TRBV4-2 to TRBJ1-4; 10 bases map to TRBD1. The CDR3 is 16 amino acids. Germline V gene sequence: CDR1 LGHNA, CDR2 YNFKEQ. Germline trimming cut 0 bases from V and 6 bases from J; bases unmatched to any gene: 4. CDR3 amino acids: CASSQEKGTGDEKLFF. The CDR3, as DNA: TGTGCCAGCAGCCAAGAAAAGGGGACAGGGGATGAAAAACTGTTTTTT.

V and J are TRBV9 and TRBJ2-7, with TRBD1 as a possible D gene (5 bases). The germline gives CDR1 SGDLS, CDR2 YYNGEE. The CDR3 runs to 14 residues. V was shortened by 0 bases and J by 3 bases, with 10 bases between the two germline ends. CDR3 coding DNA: TGTGCCAGCAGCGTAGCCGAAACAGGCTACGAGCAGTACTTC. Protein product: CASSVAETGYEQYF.

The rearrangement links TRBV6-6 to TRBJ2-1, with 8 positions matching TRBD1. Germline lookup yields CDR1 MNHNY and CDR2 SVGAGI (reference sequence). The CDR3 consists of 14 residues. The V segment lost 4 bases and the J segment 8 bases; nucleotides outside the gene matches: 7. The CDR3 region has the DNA TGTGCCAGCAGTTCGGCAGGGGGCATTTATGAGCAGTTCTTC. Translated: CASSSAGGIYEQFF.

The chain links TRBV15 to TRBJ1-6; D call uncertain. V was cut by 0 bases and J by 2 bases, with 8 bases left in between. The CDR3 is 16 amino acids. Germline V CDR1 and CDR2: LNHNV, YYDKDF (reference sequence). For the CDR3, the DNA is TGTGCCACCAGCAGAGATGCAAGGACCTATAATTCACCCCTCCACTTT. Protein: CATSRDARTYNSPLHF.

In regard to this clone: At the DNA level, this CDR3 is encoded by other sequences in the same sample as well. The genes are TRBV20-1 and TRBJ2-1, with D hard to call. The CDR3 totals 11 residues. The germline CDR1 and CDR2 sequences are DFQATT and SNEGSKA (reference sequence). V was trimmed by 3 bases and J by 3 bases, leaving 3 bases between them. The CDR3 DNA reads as TGCAGTGCTAGGGTCTACAATGAGCAGTTCTTC. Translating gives CSARVYNEQFF.

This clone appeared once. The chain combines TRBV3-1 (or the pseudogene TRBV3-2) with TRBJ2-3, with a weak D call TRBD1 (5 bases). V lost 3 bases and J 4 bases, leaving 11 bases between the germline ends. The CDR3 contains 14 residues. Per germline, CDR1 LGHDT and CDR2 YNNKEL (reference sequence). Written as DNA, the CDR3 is TGTGCCAGCAGCCACCCGGACACCCCAGATACGCAGTATTTT. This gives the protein CASSHPDTPDTQYF.

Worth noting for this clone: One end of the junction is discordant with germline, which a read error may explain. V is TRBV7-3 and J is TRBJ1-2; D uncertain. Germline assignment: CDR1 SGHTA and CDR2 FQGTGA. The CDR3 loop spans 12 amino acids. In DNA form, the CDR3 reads TGTGCCAGCAGCTTATCCGGCGGTGGCCACACCTTC. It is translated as CASSLSGGGHTF.

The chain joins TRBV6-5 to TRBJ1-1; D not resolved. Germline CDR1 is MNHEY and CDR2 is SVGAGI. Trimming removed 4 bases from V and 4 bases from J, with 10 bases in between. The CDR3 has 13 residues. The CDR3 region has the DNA TGTGCCAGCAGTTTGAGTCAGGCCACTGAAGCTTTCTTT. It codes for CASSLSQATEAFF.

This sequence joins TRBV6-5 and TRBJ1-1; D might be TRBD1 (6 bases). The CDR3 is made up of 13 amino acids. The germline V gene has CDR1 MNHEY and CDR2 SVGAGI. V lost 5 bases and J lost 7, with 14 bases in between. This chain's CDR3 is CASSMGGPDEAFF. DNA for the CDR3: TGTGCCAGCAGTATGGGGGGGCCCGATGAAGCTTTCTTT.

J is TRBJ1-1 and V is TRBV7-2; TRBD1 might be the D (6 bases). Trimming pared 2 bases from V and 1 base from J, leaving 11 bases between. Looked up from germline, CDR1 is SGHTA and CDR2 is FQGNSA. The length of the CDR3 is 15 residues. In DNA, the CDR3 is TGTGCCAGCAGCTTACAGGGGAGCCCGAACACTGAAGCTTTCTTT. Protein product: CASSLQGSPNTEAFF.

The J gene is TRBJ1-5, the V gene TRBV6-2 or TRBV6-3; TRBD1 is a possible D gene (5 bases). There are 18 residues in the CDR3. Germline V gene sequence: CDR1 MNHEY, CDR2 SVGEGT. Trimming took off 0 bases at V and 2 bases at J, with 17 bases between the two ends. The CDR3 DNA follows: TGTGCCAGCAGTTACTCGAAGGTCGGCAGGGTGGGCAATCAGCCCCAGCATTTT. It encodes CASSYSKVGRVGNQPQHF.

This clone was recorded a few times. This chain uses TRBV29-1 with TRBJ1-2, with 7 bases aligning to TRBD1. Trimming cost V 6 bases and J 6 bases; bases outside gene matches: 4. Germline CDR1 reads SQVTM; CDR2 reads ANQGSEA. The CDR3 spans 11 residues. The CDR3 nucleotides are TGCAGCGTAGGGGGACAGCATGGCTACACCTTC. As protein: CSVGGQHGYTF.

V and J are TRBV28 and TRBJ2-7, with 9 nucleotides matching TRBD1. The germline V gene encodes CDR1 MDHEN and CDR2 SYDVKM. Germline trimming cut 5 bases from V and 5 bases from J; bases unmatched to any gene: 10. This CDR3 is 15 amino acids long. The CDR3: CASSLYTRDRDEQYF. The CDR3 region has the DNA TGTGCCAGCAGTCTGTACACGAGGGACAGGGACGAGCAGTACTTC.

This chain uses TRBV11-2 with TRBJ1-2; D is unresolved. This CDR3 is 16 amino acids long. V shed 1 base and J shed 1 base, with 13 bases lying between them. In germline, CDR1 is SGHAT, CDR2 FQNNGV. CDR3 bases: TGTGCCAGCAGCTTAGCCTTTTTAGCCAATAACTATGGCTACACCTTC. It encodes CASSLAFLANNYGYTF.

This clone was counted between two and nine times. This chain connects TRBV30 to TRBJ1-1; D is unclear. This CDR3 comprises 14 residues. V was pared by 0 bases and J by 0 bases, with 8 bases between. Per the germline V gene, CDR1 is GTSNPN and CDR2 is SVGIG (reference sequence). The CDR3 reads CAWSVIQLNTEAFF. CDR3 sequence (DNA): TGTGCCTGGAGTGTGATACAGCTGAACACTGAAGCTTTCTTT.

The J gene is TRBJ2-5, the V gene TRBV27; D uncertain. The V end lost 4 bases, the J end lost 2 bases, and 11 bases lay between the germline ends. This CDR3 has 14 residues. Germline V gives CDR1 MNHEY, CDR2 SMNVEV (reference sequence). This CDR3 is CASSSRRGQETQYF. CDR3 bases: TGTGCCAGCAGTTCTAGACGTGGTCAAGAGACCCAGTACTTC.

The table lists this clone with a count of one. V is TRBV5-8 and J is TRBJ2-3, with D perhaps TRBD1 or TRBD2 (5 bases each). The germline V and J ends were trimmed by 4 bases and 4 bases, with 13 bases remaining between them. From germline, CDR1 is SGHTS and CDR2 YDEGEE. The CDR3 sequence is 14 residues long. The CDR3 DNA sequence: TGTGCCAGCAGCCCGTTGGGGGTGGCAGATACGCAGTATTTT. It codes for CASSPLGVADTQYF.

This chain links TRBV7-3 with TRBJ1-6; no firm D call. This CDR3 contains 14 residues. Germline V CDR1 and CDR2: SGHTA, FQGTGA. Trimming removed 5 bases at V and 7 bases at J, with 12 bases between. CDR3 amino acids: CASSPDPINSPLHF. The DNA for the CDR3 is TGTGCCAGCAGCCCAGATCCAATAAATTCACCCCTCCACTTT.